These 19 T cell receptor beta chains came from one sample sequenced in a study of patients and donors after allogeneic stem cell transplantation (TCRdb year 2020). The library came from RT-PCR. The sequencer was a NextSeq 550. In-frame beta chains were kept once TCRdb had trimmed the public reads at Q25 with fastp and called clones with MiXCR. Rows with a matching CDR3 protein are joined into one entry that keeps the most common DNA and genes. This sample comprises more than 850,000 distinct CDR3 sequences, 18% of them detected only once. Clones ranked in the top ten supply under 6.5% of the sample. The specimen sequenced was blood, either unsorted or a sorted T cell fraction (not recorded which). These receptors originate from a human donor who was either an allogeneic HSCT recipient or a stem cell or donor lymphocyte infusion donor (not recorded which). It is not recorded whose cells these are; they may come from a transplant donor.

This clonotype has just a few counts. V usage is TRBV7-3 and J usage is TRBJ2-3; 8 bases are shared with TRBD2. This CDR3 has 15 residues. V lost 5 bases to trimming and J lost 0 bases; unmatched junction nucleotides: 4. CDR1 is SGHTA and CDR2 is FQGTGA in the germline V gene. The CDR3 coding sequence is TGTGCCAGCAGCACAATAGCGGGAAGCACAGATACGCAGTATTTT. Amino acids: CASSTIAGSTDTQYF.

V is TRBV15 and J is TRBJ2-3; 8 nucleotides align to TRBD2. This CDR3 region has 15 residues. Germline lookup yields CDR1 LNHNV and CDR2 YYDKDF (reference sequence). Losses at the gene ends were 4 bases for V and 4 bases for J; bases not matched to a gene: 7. CDR3 sequence (DNA): TGTGCCACCAGCAAGTCTACCGGGAGGGCAGATACGCAGTATTTT. Translating gives CATSKSTGRADTQYF.

This chain uses TRBV20-1 with TRBJ2-5; D is perhaps TRBD1 (6 bases). CDR3 size: 14 residues. Germline CDR1 DFQATT, CDR2 SNEGSKA (reference sequence). V shed 1 base and J shed 2 bases, with 11 bases lying between them. CDR3 amino acids: CSARGPGVQETQYF. As DNA, the CDR3 is TGCAGTGCTAGAGGCCCAGGGGTTCAAGAGACCCAGTACTTC.

This clonotype was counted only a few times. The chain uses TRBV12-3 or TRBV12-4 and TRBJ1-3; 7 nucleotides line up with TRBD1. The trim removed 6 bases at V and 2 bases at J, leaving 7 bases unmatched. CDR3 length: 15 amino acids. CDR3 sequence reads: CASRPTGSAGNTIYF. In DNA form, the CDR3 reads TGTGCCAGCAGACCGACAGGGTCGGCTGGAAACACCATATATTTT.

This clonotype appeared a few times. The CDR3 here is CATPQTGDYGYTF. The CDR3 DNA reads TGTGCCACCCCACAAACAGGGGACTATGGCTACACCTTC. The chain links TRBV10-3 to TRBJ1-2; 7 positions match TRBD1. J lost 3 bases, V lost 10 bases, and 8 bases had no gene match. The CDR3 runs 13 residues. Germline V gene sequence: CDR1 ENHRY, CDR2 SYGVKD.

V is TRBV2 and J is TRBJ2-7; 8 bases match TRBD1. The CDR3 sequence is 19 residues long. J gave up 0 bases and V 6 bases, and 19 bases lay outside the gene matches. Germline V gives CDR1 SNHLY, CDR2 FYNNEI. In DNA, the CDR3 is TGTGCCAGCAGACGGAAGGCGGGACAGGTGACCCTTCGCTCCTACGAGCAGTACTTC. Amino acid sequence: CASRRKAGQVTLRSYEQYF. The full variable domain, with the rest looked up from reference TRBV2 and TRBJ2-7, is EPEVTQTPSHQVTQMGQEVILRCVPISNHLYFYWYRQILGQKVEFLVSFYNNEISEKSEIFDDQFSVERPDGSNFTLKIRSTKLEDSAMYFCASRRKAGQVTLRSYEQYFGPGTRLTVT.

V gene TRBV25-1 combines with J gene TRBJ2-2, with D uncertain. CDR1 is MGHDK and CDR2 is SYGVNS in the germline V gene. Deletions cut 7 bases from V and 6 bases from J, with 6 bases between. The CDR3 runs to 11 residues. For the CDR3, the DNA is TGTGCCAGCACGAGCTCCGGGGAGCTGTTTTTT. This sequence encodes CASTSSGELFF.

CDR3 sequence: CASLAGGASYEQYF. The DNA of the CDR3 is TGTGCCAGCCTCGCCGGGGGGGCATCCTACGAGCAGTACTTC. The gene calls are TRBV12-3 or TRBV12-4 and TRBJ2-7; 8 positions agree with TRBD2. V gave up 8 bases and J gave up 1 base; unmatched junction bases: 7. This CDR3 is built from 14 residues.

The gene calls are TRBV6-1 and TRBJ2-7; possible D gene TRBD2, 7 bases. Trimming cost V 5 bases and J 6 bases, with 23 bases left between them. This CDR3 is 16 amino acids long. Germline V gene data show CDR1 as MNHNS and CDR2 as SASEGT. The CDR3 protein is CASSPVRGLKVPEQYF. The CDR3 DNA reads as TGTGCCAGCAGTCCAGTCAGGGGACTAAAGGTCCCCGAGCAGTACTTC.

This clonotype was seen at least ten times. The genes are TRBV12-3 or TRBV12-4 and TRBJ2-2; 8 bases match TRBD1. J gave up 7 bases and V 8 bases, and 6 bases lay outside the gene matches. The CDR3 sequence is 13 residues long. DNA of the CDR3: TGTGCCAGCGCCGGGACAGGTAGCGGGGAGCTGTTTTTT. Translated, it gives CASAGTGSGELFF.

This clonotype was detected only a few times. This chain links TRBV5-1 with TRBJ2-2; TRBD2 might be the D (5 bases). This CDR3 has 18 residues. V lost 4 bases and J 0 bases, leaving 19 bases between the germline ends. Germline V gene sequence: CDR1 SGHRS, CDR2 YFSETQ. As DNA, the CDR3 is TGCGCCAGCAGCCTGGCAACCAGAGGGAGTGCGAACACCGGGGAGCTGTTTTTT. The encoded protein is CASSLATRGSANTGELFF.

The chain combines TRBV5-1 with TRBJ2-3; D tentatively fits TRBD1 or TRBD2 (5 bases each). The CDR3 is 17 amino acids. CDR1 is SGHRS and CDR2 is YFSETQ in the germline V gene. The ends were cut back, 2 bases at V and 0 bases at J, with 16 bases in the middle. The CDR3 nucleotides read TGCGCCAGCAGCTTCGGGACCCAGAGGGATAGCACAGATACGCAGTATTTT. Encoded protein: CASSFGTQRDSTDTQYF.

This clonotype was seen at least ten times. The chain carries TRBV29-1 and TRBJ2-3; D ambiguous. V dropped 3 bases and J dropped 4 bases, with 20 bases sitting between them. The CDR3 runs 16 residues. In germline, CDR1 is SQVTM, CDR2 ANQGSEA. The CDR3 protein is CSVEARVPYRADTQYF. The CDR3 DNA reads as TGCAGCGTTGAGGCCCGGGTCCCGTATCGGGCAGATACGCAGTATTTT.

The chain has TRBV28 and TRBJ2-3; D remains ambiguous. Between the trimmed V and J ends, which lost 3 bases and 8 bases, there was a span of 12 bases. The CDR3 loop spans 13 amino acids. CDR1 MDHEN and CDR2 SYDVKM come from the germline V gene. The chain's CDR3 is CASSLQASGTQYF. CDR3 DNA: TGTGCCAGCAGTTTGCAGGCTAGTGGTACGCAGTATTTT. The full variable domain, its missing parts supplied by reference TRBV28 and TRBJ2-3, is DVKVTQSSRYLVKRTGEKVFLECVQDMDHENMFWYRQDPGLGLRLIYFSYDVKMKEKGDIPEGYSVSREKKERFSLILESASTNQTSMYLCASSLQASGTQYFGPGTRLTVL.

This clonotype came up many times. This chain links TRBV6-5 with TRBJ1-1; tentatively, D is TRBD1 (5 bases). The V gene lost 2 bases and the J gene lost 5 bases, with 9 bases spanning the gap. In germline, CDR1 is MNHEY, CDR2 SVGAGI. The CDR3 covers 13 residues. The CDR3 bases are TGTGCCAGCAGTTACCCTGGGGGGACTGAAGCTTTCTTT. It is translated as CASSYPGGTEAFF.

DNA of the CDR3: TGTGCCAGCAGCACCTCAGCCGGTTGGTTTTCACCCCTCCACTTT. It encodes CASSTSAGWFSPLHF. The V and J genes are TRBV7-8 and TRBJ1-6; no firm D call. The CDR3 runs 15 residues. V gave up 5 bases and J gave up 9 bases, with 17 bases separating them. The germline gives CDR1 SGHVS, CDR2 FQNEAQ.

This rearrangement joins TRBV7-2 to TRBJ2-3; 7 bases align to TRBD2. In germline, CDR1 is SGHTA, CDR2 FQGNSA. V was clipped by 1 base and J by 2 bases; unmatched bases: 6. The CDR3 extends over 16 amino acids. CDR3 protein: CASSLVVTSPTDTQYF. The CDR3 nucleotides read TGTGCCAGCAGCTTAGTTGTGACTAGCCCCACAGATACGCAGTATTTT.

This chain connects TRBV10-3 to TRBJ2-7; TRBD2 agrees at 7 bases. J was trimmed by 0 bases and V by 6 bases; bases with no gene match: 2. Germline lookup yields CDR1 ENHRY and CDR2 SYGVKD. The CDR3 runs to 13 residues. CDR3 in DNA: TGTGCCATCAGAGGGACTACCTCCTACGAGCAGTACTTC. Translated: CAIRGTTSYEQYF.

This clonotype turned up a few times. V gene TRBV6-2 or TRBV6-3 combines with J gene TRBJ2-7; D may be TRBD2 (6 bases). CDR3 length: 11 amino acids. Germline loops: CDR1 MNHEY, CDR2 SVGEGT. V was clipped by 4 bases and J by 6 bases, with 7 bases between them. The CDR3 DNA reads TGTGCCAGCAGTTGGGGGGTCGAGCAGTACTTC. It is translated as CASSWGVEQYF.